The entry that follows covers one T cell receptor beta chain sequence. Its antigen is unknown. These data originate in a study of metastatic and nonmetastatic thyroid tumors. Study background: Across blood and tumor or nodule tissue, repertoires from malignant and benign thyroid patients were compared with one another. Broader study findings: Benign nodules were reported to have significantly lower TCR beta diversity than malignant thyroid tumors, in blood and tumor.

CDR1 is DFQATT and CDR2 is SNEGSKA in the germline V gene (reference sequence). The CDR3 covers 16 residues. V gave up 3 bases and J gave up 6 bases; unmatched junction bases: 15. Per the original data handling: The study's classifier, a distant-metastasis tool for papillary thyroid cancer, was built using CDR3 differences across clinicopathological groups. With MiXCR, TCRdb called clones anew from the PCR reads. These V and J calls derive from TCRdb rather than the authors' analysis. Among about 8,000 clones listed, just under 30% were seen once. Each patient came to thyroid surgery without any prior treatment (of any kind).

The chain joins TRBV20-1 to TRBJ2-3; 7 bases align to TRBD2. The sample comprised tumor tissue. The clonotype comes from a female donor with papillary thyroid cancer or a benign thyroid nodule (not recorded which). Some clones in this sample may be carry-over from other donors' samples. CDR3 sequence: CSASSWAGERGDTQYF. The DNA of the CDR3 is TGCAGTGCTAGCTCTTGGGCGGGAGAGCGCGGGGATACGCAGTATTTT.